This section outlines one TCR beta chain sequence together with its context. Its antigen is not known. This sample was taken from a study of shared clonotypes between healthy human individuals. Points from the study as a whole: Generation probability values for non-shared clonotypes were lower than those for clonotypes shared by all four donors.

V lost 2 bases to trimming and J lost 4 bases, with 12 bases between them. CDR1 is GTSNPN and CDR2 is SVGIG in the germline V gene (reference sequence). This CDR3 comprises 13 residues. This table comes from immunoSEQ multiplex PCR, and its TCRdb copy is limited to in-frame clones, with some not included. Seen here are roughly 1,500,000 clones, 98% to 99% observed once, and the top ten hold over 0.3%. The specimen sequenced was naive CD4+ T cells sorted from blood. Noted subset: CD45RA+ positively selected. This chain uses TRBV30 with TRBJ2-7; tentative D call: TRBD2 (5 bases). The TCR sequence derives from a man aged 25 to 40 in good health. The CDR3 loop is CAWSPVPGYEQYF. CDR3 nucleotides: TGTGCCTGGAGTCCCGTTCCGGGGTACGAGCAGTACTTC.